These 5 T cell receptor beta chains came from one sample sequenced in a study of blood T cell repertoires in COVID-19. Assay used: immunoSEQ multiplex PCR; TCRdb lists only in-frame clones, some missing. This sample has 200,000 to 300,000 clones; 86% occur once, and the top ten carry under 2.5%. Sequences were obtained from peripheral blood. All receptors derive from a man aged 25-45 years with active or convalescent COVID-19.

This rearrangement joins TRBV12-5 to TRBJ2-2, with D possibly matching TRBD2 (6 bases). The length of the CDR3 is 16 residues. The V and J ends lost 0 bases and 3 bases respectively, with 11 bases between them. Per the germline V gene, CDR1 is LGHNT and CDR2 is FRNRAP. The CDR3 sequence is CASGLVLRGDTGELFF. In DNA form, the CDR3 reads TGTGCTAGTGGTTTGGTCCTGCGGGGTGACACCGGGGAGCTGTTTTTT.

The chain is built from TRBV25-1 and TRBJ2-7, with a weak D call TRBD1 (5 bases). The CDR3 is 14 residues long. V was cut by 0 bases and J by 3 bases, with 9 bases left in between. CDR1 and CDR2 from the germline V gene are MGHDK and SYGVNS. CDR3 coding DNA: TGTGCCAGCAGTGAATACGACAGCTACTACGAGCAGTACTTC. This sequence encodes CASSEYDSYYEQYF.

The chain couples TRBV20-1 to TRBJ2-7, with D unresolved. This CDR3 has 13 residues. V was cut by 3 bases and J by 1 base, with 10 bases left in between. Per germline, CDR1 DFQATT and CDR2 SNEGSKA (reference sequence). The CDR3 loop is CSASLPRSYEQYF. For the CDR3, the DNA is TGCAGTGCTAGTCTTCCTAGATCCTACGAGCAGTACTTC.

As DNA, the CDR3 is TGTGCCAGCAGCCTTAACGGGGCTGAAGCTTTCTTT. Amino acids: CASSLNGAEAFF. The genes are TRBV5-6 and TRBJ1-1; no reliable D call. The CDR3 loop spans 12 amino acids. The germline V gene encodes CDR1 SGHDT and CDR2 YYEEEE. With 4 bases removed from V and 6 bases from J, the gap between germline ends came to 10 bases.

The J gene is TRBJ2-7, the V gene TRBV4-1; 8 bases match TRBD2. In germline, CDR1 is MGHRA, CDR2 YSYEKL. The CDR3 is 16 residues long. V was clipped by 0 bases and J by 2 bases; unmatched bases: 6. CDR3 DNA sequence: TGCGCCAGCAGCCAAGAGATCGGGAGGGGTCCCTACGAGCAGTACTTC. It yields the protein CASSQEIGRGPYEQYF.